This is a list of T cell receptor beta chains from one sample in a study of cytomegalovirus exposure and HLA in healthy donors. Sequenced by immunoSEQ multiplex PCR; TCRdb stores in-frame clones only, minus some. The repertoire holds 120,000 to 150,000 clones, with roughly two thirds as singletons. Sequencing was carried out using PBMCs. The source is a human donor in good health. Both conserved end residues are part of each CDR3. Fields, in order: V gene, D gene, clone size, J gene, CDR3 DNA, CDR3 protein. The D gene is left open where the match is weak. Where a row states a size, it is once, few, many or the class of an expanded clone; other rows omit it.

TRBV4-1,.,few,TRBJ2-7,TGCGCCAGCAGCCAAGGACCTGGCGGACTATCCTACGAGCAGTACTTC,CASSQGPGGLSYEQYF
TRBV5-3,.,.,TRBJ2-7,TGTGCCAGAAGCTTGGAAGAATCCTACTACGAGCAGTACTTC,CARSLEESYYEQYF
TRBV28,.,.,TRBJ1-1,TGTGCCAGCAGTCCCCAGACTGGAAACACTGAAGCTTTCTTT,CASSPQTGNTEAFF
TRBV19,.,few,TRBJ1-1,TGTGCCAGTATCCTATCTCCGGGACTAAACACTGAAGCTTTCTTT,CASILSPGLNTEAFF
TRBV5-1,TRBD2,.,TRBJ2-6,TGCGCCAGCAGCTTACCGGGAGGCGGGGCCAACGTCCTGACTTTC,CASSLPGGGANVLTF
TRBV19,.,.,TRBJ1-1,TGTGCCAGTACCCACGTGGCGGGGGGATCCCCTAGTGAAGCTTTCTTT,CASTHVAGGSPSEAFF
TRBV5-4,.,.,TRBJ2-1,TGTGCCAGCAGCTTGGCGGGGGAGTGGGATGAGCAGTTCTTC,CASSLAGEWDEQFF
TRBV27,TRBD1,.,TRBJ1-5,TGTGCCAGCAGTTTATCGGTGACAGGGGGCTTATTCACCCAGCATTTT,CASSLSVTGGLFTQHF
TRBV9,TRBD1,.,TRBJ2-3,TGTGCCAGCAGCGTAGTTGGACAGGGGTCGGATACGCAGTATTTT,CASSVVGQGSDTQYF
TRBV7-9,.,.,TRBJ2-5,TGTGCCAGCAGTTCCACAGGGAAGGGAGAGACCCAGTACTTC,CASSSTGKGETQYF
TRBV19,TRBD2,few,TRBJ2-2,TGTGCCAGTAGTACGGGGGGCACCGGGGAGCTGTTTTTT,CASSTGGTGELFF
TRBV9,TRBD1,.,TRBJ2-3,TGTGCCAGCAGCGTAAATCCGACAGGGGAGACAGATACGCAGTATTTT,CASSVNPTGETDTQYF
TRBV7-9,.,.,TRBJ2-3,TGTGCCAGCAGCAGCCTCGATACGCAGTATTTT,CASSSLDTQYF
TRBV29-1,.,.,TRBJ1-2,TGCAGCGTTCCGGGGATCTATGGCTACACCTTC,CSVPGIYGYTF
TRBV23-1,.,.,TRBJ1-2,TGCGCCAGCAGTCAAGTCCAAATCTATGGCTACACCTTC,CASSQVQIYGYTF
TRBV5-1,TRBD1,.,TRBJ2-3,TGCGCCAGCAGCCGACAACCCTTAAGGACAGGGATCACAGATACGCAGTATTTT,CASSRQPLRTGITDTQYF
TRBV4-1,.,few,TRBJ2-2,TGCGCCAGCAGCCAATTTTTCGGGGTTACCGGGGAGCTGTTTTTT,CASSQFFGVTGELFF
TRBV14,.,.,TRBJ1-2,TGTGCCAGCAGCCAAGGTCCAGGGCTCCCTCACACCTTC,CASSQGPGLPHTF
TRBV4-1,.,.,TRBJ1-5,TGCGCCAGCAGCCAAGCATCGGAGGGGCCCAATCAGCCCCAGCATTTT,CASSQASEGPNQPQHF
TRBV2,.,.,TRBJ1-1,TGTGCCAGTATCCGGGGACTGTGGACTGAAGCTTTCTTT,CASIRGLWTEAFF
TRBV30,.,.,TRBJ1-3,TGTGCCTGGAGTGACCCAACTAACTCTGGAAACACCATATATTTT,CAWSDPTNSGNTIYF
TRBV19,.,.,TRBJ2-7,TGTGCCAGTAGTATAGGACCTCGGAGCTACGAGCAGTACTTC,CASSIGPRSYEQYF
TRBV5-8,TRBD1,.,TRBJ1-6,TGTGCCAGCAGCTTGGATCCAGGGGGTAATTCACCCCTCCACTTT,CASSLDPGGNSPLHF
TRBV29-1,.,.,TRBJ1-4,TGCAGCGTTGAGCGGCAGGGCAAAGAAAAACTGTTTTTT,CSVERQGKEKLFF
TRBV5-1,.,.,TRBJ2-7,TGCGCCAGCAGCTTGGGGCAGGCTGGGCTCTACGAGCAGTACTTC,CASSLGQAGLYEQYF
TRBV6-5,TRBD1,.,TRBJ1-4,TGTGCCAGCTCAACCCGGACAGGGGAAGGGGAAAAACTGTTTTTT,CASSTRTGEGEKLFF
TRBV10-3,TRBD1,.,TRBJ1-2,TGTGCCATCAGTGACCCCGGACAGGTATTAAACTATGGCTACACCTTC,CAISDPGQVLNYGYTF
TRBV7-8,TRBD2,once,TRBJ2-1,TGTGCCAGCAGCTTCCCGGGACTAGCGGACAATGAGCAGTTCTTC,CASSFPGLADNEQFF
TRBV30,TRBD1,.,TRBJ1-4,TGTGCCTGGTCGGGACAGCATGAAAAACTGTTTTTT,CAWSGQHEKLFF
TRBV10-2,TRBD1,few,TRBJ2-7,TGCGCCAGCAGTGGCGACGGGACAGGGTTCGAGCAGTACTTC,CASSGDGTGFEQYF
TRBV5-4,.,.,TRBJ2-7,TGTGCCAGCAGCTTGATCGGGAACTACGAGCAGTACTTC,CASSLIGNYEQYF
TRBV11-3,.,.,TRBJ2-1,TGTGCCAGCAGCCCACACTCCGGGGAGCAGTTCTTC,CASSPHSGEQFF